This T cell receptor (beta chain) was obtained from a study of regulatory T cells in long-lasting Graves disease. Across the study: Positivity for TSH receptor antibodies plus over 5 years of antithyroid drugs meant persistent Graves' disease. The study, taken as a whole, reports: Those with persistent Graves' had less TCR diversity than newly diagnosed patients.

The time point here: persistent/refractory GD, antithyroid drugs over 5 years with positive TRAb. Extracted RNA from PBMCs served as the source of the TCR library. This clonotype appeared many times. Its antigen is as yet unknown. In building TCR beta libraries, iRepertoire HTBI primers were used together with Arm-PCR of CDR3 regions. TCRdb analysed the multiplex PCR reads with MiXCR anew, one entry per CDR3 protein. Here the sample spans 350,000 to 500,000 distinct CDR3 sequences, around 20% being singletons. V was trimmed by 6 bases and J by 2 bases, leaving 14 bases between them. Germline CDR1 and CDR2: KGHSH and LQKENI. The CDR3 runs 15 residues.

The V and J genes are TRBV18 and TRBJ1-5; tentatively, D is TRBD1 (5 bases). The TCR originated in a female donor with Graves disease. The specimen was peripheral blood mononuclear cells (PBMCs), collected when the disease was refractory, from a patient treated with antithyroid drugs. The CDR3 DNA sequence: TGTGCCAGCTCGCAGGGATCACAAGGCAATCAGCCCCAGCATTTT. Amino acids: CASSQGSQGNQPQHF.